Listed here is a single T cell receptor beta chain. What it recognizes is unknown. Library preparation followed earlier protocols using designated TCR primers. TCRdb reprocessed the PCR reads via MiXCR and lists one record per CDR3 protein. The sample has 490,000 or so distinct CDR3 sequences, over 20% seen once. The sample belongs to a study of molecular identifiers for immune sequencing clone quantification. Study observations and caveats: Clonotypes topping 20 RNA copies carried over 97% of effector molecules but under 1% of naive ones.

In germline, CDR1 is SGHTA, CDR2 FQGTGA. The V end lost 4 bases, the J end lost 4 bases, and 16 bases lay between the germline ends. CDR3 length: 15 residues. It was from roughly 21,000 to 960,000 sorted cells, with 10%, 30% or 50% RNA, that naive CD8 libraries came. Sorting recovered naive CD8 T cells on a CD8+CD4-CCR7+CD45RA+ profile. Sequencing input: naive CD8+ T cells from blood, with Jurkat cell RNA spiked in. As for subset: FACS-sorted CD8+CD4-CCR7+CD45RA+ naive T cells. The chain is built from TRBV7-3 and TRBJ2-5; weak D call: TRBD1 (6 bases). This TCR was recovered from a human donor in good health. Some libraries in this study had Jurkat cell RNA spiked in. The CDR3 loop is CASSSGHTRVETQYF. In nucleotides, the CDR3 is TGTGCCAGCAGCTCGGGACACACAAGAGTAGAGACCCAGTACTTC.